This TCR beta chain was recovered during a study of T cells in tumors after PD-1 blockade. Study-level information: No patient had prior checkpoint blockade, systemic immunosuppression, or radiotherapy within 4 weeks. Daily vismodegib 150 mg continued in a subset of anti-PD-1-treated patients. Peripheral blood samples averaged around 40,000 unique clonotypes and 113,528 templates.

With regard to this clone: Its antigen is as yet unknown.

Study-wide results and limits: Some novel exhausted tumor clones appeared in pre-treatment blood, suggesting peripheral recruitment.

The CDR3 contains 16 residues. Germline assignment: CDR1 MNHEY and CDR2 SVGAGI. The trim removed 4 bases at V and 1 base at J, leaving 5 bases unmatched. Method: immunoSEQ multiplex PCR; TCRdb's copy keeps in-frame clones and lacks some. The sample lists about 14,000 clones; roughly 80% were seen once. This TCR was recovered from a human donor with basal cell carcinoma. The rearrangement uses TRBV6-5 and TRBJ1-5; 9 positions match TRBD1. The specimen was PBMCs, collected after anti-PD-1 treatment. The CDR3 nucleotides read TGTGCCAGCAGTTCTCCGGACAGGGGAAGCAATCAGCCCCAGCATTTT. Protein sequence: CASSSPDRGSNQPQHF.